This T cell receptor beta chain was recovered during a study of T cells in Graves' hyperthyroidism and ophthalmopathy (dated by TCRdb to about 2019). Turning to the overall study: Peripheral blood samples were taken at initial diagnosis, before any treatment was given. To identify TCR V-J signatures that set the groups apart, the researchers used a discovery cohort of about a hundred patients, made up of 40 to 45 with Graves' ophthalmopathy and 57 with stable Graves' hyperthyroidism. An independent validation cohort of around 19 hyperthyroidism patients and 15 or so patients who later progressed to ophthalmopathy tested prospective prediction of ophthalmopathy. The approximately 95 discovery patients were divided at random into training and test sets in a 7:3 ratio. The study also compared thyroid tissue and blood T-cell repertoires from more than 5 Graves' hyperthyroidism patients. After sampling, hyperthyroidism patients received methimazole starting at 30 mg daily, and ophthalmopathy patients received high-dose intravenous methylprednisolone. The paper describes TCR Vbeta CDR3 sequencing of 135 peripheral blood samples, made up of about 40 ophthalmopathy patients, roughly 75 hyperthyroidism patients and roughly 17 progressor patients.

Beyond this particular receptor, the publication reports: No statistical method was used to set the sample size in advance, and investigators knew the group allocation. A 13 V-J signature model separated ophthalmopathy from stable hyperthyroidism, with around 91% sensitivity and 81.08% specificity in cross-validation and 80%/75% in testing. In validation, progression to ophthalmopathy was predicted by the model with 70.59% sensitivity and just over 72% specificity, a median of approximately 7.1 months before onset. Most expanded thyroid clonotypes (frequency above 0.001) were also detected in blood, suggesting blood repertoires may reflect thyroid immune responses.

The TCR beta CDR3 regions were amplified from RNA transcripts. A first-round RT-PCR of the TCR CDR3 used the HTBI primer set with the Qiagen OneStep RT-PCR kit. Libraries were constructed in a second round of multiplex PCR, after which size selection and purification were carried out. Libraries were sequenced paired-end with 100 bp reads on an Illumina HiSeq2000. Processing in the source paper ran as follows. SOAPnuke was used to process the raw data, removing reads that contained adapters or uncalled bases, had a mean Phred below 15, or lacked an exact match to the constant primer or identifier. High-quality paired reads were merged using COPE v1.2.5, and each unique nucleotide sequence was defined as a clonotype. MiTCR v1.1 was used to align clonotypes to the IMGT TRBV, TRBD and TRBJ reference segments. The analysis was restricted to V-J combinations with a frequency above 0.0001, which together covered about 99% of the repertoires. A TCS score was defined as the ratio of F50 (clonal expansion) to E x V (chaos), with BLOSUM62-based TCRdist applied between CDR3 peptides within each V-J. Welch's t-statistics and random forest reduced 514 V-J features to roughly 13, which were used in a naive Bayes classifier (R e1071). TCRdb handled the public reads itself, with Q25 trimming in fastp and clone calling in MiXCR, and kept productive beta chains. Under each unique CDR3 protein, matching rows form one entry showing the most common genes and DNA. It is TCRdb's table, rather than the study itself, that gives the V and J calls and clone size. The sample includes 350,000 to 450,000 distinct CDR3 sequences, with around 14% observed a single time. The top ten clonotypes cover approximately 10% of the sample.

The CDR3 runs 13 amino acids, cysteine and phenylalanine included. Solely the CDR3 DNA is kept, with 39 bases framed from the first base. V loses 6 bases, J loses 2 bases, and the germline ends lie 10 bases apart. The CDR1 and CDR2 encoded by the germline V gene (reference sequence) are SEHNR and FQNEAQ. A patient counted as having stable Graves' hyperthyroidism if no progression to ophthalmopathy occurred over 18 months of follow-up. The hyperthyroidism patients were between 18 and 65 years old and newly diagnosed, with a disease duration of less than 2 months. Patients with uncontrolled infections, other autoimmune diseases, pregnancy or lactation were excluded. Diagnoses relied on clinical symptoms, serum thyroxine and TRAb, thyroid ultrasound and orbital computed tomography. PBMCs were separated from under 12 ml of fresh peripheral blood using Ficoll-Paque density gradient centrifugation. Total RNA was extracted using Trizol reagent, and RNA quality was assessed on an Agilent 2100 Bioanalyzer.

A few counts support this clonotype. Its target antigen remains unknown. No much larger clone is present one base from it, and per-base qualities are unavailable. The sample consisted of blood. This chain is built from TRBV7-9 and TRBJ2-5, with TRBD1 tentatively as D gene (5 bases match). This receptor was identified in a woman aged 60-75 years with Graves' hyperthyroidism. The DNA is as follows: TGTGCCAGCAGTCGGACACCTCAAGAGACCCAGTACTTC. This encodes CASSRTPQETQYF.